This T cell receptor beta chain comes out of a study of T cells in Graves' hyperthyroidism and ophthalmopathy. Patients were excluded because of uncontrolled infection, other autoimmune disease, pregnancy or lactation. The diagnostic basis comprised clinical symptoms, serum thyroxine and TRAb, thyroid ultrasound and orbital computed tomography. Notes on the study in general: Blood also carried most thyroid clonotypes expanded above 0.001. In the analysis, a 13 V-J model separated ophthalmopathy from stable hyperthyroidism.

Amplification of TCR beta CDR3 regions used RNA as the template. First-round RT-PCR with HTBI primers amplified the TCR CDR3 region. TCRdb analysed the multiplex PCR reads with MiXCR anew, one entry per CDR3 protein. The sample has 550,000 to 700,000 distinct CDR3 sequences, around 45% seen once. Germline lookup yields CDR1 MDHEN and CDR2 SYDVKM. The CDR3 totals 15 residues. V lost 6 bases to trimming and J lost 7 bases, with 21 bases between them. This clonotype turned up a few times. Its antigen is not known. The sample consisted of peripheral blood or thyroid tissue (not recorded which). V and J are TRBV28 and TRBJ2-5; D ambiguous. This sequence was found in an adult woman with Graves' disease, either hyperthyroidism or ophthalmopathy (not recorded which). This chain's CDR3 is CASSTNTGNSGTQYF. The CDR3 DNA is TGTGCCAGCAGCACCAACACCGGAAACTCAGGGACCCAGTACTTC. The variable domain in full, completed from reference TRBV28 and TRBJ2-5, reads DVKVTQSSRYLVKRTGEKVFLECVQDMDHENMFWYRQDPGLGLRLIYFSYDVKMKEKGDIPEGYSVSREKKERFSLILESASTNQTSMYLCASSTNTGNSGTQYFGPGTRLLVL.